The 25 T cell receptor beta chains reported below all come from one sample, sequenced in a study of cytomegalovirus exposure and HLA in healthy donors. Primers: 60 Vbeta forward and 13 Jbeta reverse. Method: immunoSEQ multiplex PCR; TCRdb's copy keeps in-frame clones and lacks some. Of hundreds of thousands of clones listed, about 72% are singletons. The specimen was PBMCs. The receptors originated from a male donor in good health and CMV-seronegative.

The chain couples TRBV7-9 to TRBJ2-7, with TRBD2 matching over 8 bases. CDR1 and CDR2 from the germline V gene are SEHNR and FQNEAQ (reference sequence). The CDR3 has 16 amino acids. Trimming removed 1 base from V and 4 bases from J; junction bases left unmatched: 9. CDR3 loop: CASSLVLGGRNYEQYF. The CDR3 DNA sequence: TGTGCCAGCAGCTTAGTGCTTGGCGGGAGGAATTACGAGCAGTACTTC. The whole variable domain, filled in from reference TRBV7-9 and TRBJ2-7, reads DTGVSQNPRHKITKRGQNVTFRCDPISEHNRLYWYRQTLGQGPEFLTYFQNEAQLEKSRLLSDRFSAERPKGSFSTLEIQRTEQGDSAMYLCASSLVLGGRNYEQYFGPGTRLTVT.

V is TRBV29-1 and J is TRBJ2-3, with a tentative D call TRBD1 (5 bases). The CDR3 contains 14 residues. Trimming took 7 bases from V and 6 from J, leaving 20 bases between them. Germline V lookup: CDR1 SQVTM, CDR2 ANQGSEA. The CDR3 loop is CSAPTQGAFDTQYF. CDR3 DNA sequence: TGCAGCGCCCCTACCCAAGGGGCCTTCGATACGCAGTATTTT.

The table lists this clone with a count of one. One end of the junction does not line up with germline, which may come from a read error. The J gene is TRBJ2-3, the V gene TRBV7-9, with 7 bases fitting TRBD1. The CDR3 is 14 residues long. CDR1 is SEHNR, CDR2 FQNEAQ, per germline (reference sequence). The CDR3 protein is CSSSLVGGEGTQYF. As DNA, the CDR3 is TGTTCCAGCAGCTTAGTAGGGGGCGAAGGGACGCAGTATTTT.

This clone is a singleton in its sample. This sequence joins TRBV12-2 and TRBJ2-2; the table calls TRBD1, which could not be checked here. TRBV12-2 is labeled a pseudogene. The CDR3 has 15 amino acids. The CDR3, as DNA: TGTGCAAGTCGCTTAGACAGGGGGGGAACCGGGGAGCTGTTTTTT. Translated, it gives CASRLDRGGTGELFF.

The chain employs TRBV5-1 and TRBJ2-1, with no clear D. V was shortened by 4 bases and J by 6 bases, with 8 bases between the two germline ends. The CDR3 has 12 residues. Germline V gene lookup returns CDR1 SGHRS and CDR2 YFSETQ. The CDR3 bases are TGCGCCAGCAGCCAGGAAGGCAATGAGCAGTTCTTC. This encodes CASSQEGNEQFF.

The chain is built from TRBV9 and TRBJ2-3; TRBD2 is a possible D gene (6 bases). The V end lost 4 bases, the J end lost 2 bases, and 14 bases lay between the germline ends. The CDR3 is made up of 15 amino acids. Per germline, CDR1 SGDLS and CDR2 YYNGEE. In DNA form, the CDR3 reads TGTGCCAGCAGCCCCCGGGAGCGGTCCACAGATACGCAGTATTTT. Its translation: CASSPRERSTDTQYF.

The V call is TRBV27, the J call TRBJ2-1, with 11 bases aligning to TRBD2. The J segment lost 7 bases and the V segment lost 0 bases, leaving 5 bases of the junction unmatched. Germline assignment: CDR1 MNHEY and CDR2 SMNVEV (reference sequence). This CDR3 has 16 residues. CDR3 in DNA: TGTGCCAGCAGTTTATCTTTACTAGCGGGAGAAAATGAGCAGTTCTTC. Its protein is CASSLSLLAGENEQFF.

The rearrangement links TRBV30 to TRBJ1-5; D is possibly TRBD1 (6 bases). Germline values: CDR1 GTSNPN, CDR2 SVGIG (reference sequence). CDR3 length equals 16 residues. Between the trimmed V and J ends, which lost 5 bases and 4 bases, there was a span of 21 bases. CDR3 amino acids: CAWSYPDRIINQPQHF. The CDR3 DNA reads TGTGCCTGGTCCTATCCCGACAGGATAATTAATCAGCCCCAGCATTTT.

This chain connects TRBV28 to TRBJ1-5; TRBD1 matches 10 bases. The CDR3 is made up of 15 amino acids. Germline loops: CDR1 MDHEN, CDR2 SYDVKM. J lost 7 bases, V lost 5 bases, and 8 bases had no gene match. Here the CDR3 reads CASSVGTGVGQPQHF. DNA for the CDR3: TGTGCCAGCAGTGTAGGGACAGGGGTAGGCCAGCCCCAGCATTTT.

The V gene is TRBV2, the J gene TRBJ1-5, with D possibly matching TRBD1 (5 bases). CDR1 SNHLY and CDR2 FYNNEI come from the germline V gene. CDR3 length equals 14 residues. V shed 6 bases and J shed 6 bases, with 15 bases lying between them. CDR3 in DNA: TGTGCCAGCAGCCCCGGGGGGGTCATTCAGCCCCAGCATTTT. Translating it yields CASSPGGVIQPQHF.

The rearrangement uses TRBV7-9 and TRBJ2-3; 9 bases map to TRBD2. The V gene's germline CDR1 is SEHNR and CDR2 FQNEAQ (reference sequence). CDR3 length: 15 residues. With V trimmed by 5 bases and J by 5 bases, 8 bases remained unmatched. CDR3 coding DNA: TGTGCCAGCAGCGCGGGGGGGCTAGCGCTAGATACGCAGTATTTT. It translates to CASSAGGLALDTQYF.

The rearrangement links TRBV4-1 to TRBJ2-2; 7 bases align to TRBD2. This CDR3 has 15 residues. The trim removed 1 base at V and 6 bases at J, leaving 5 bases unmatched. The germline V gene encodes CDR1 MGHRA and CDR2 YSYEKL. CDR3 sequence reads: CASSQVLGGAGELFF. For the CDR3, the DNA is TGCGCCAGCAGCCAAGTTCTGGGGGGGGCCGGGGAGCTGTTTTTT.

This clone was found a few times. This chain connects TRBV10-2 to TRBJ2-7, with TRBD1 as a possible D gene (6 bases). This CDR3 is built from 11 residues. Trimming stripped 6 bases from V and 4 bases from J, with 7 bases between. Germline V lookup: CDR1 WSHSY, CDR2 SAAADI. CDR3 in DNA: TGCGCCAGCAGCGGACAGTACGAGCAGTACTTC. Its protein product is CASSGQYEQYF.

The chain is built from TRBV27 and TRBJ1-1, with D tentatively TRBD1 (6 bases). With 4 bases removed from V and 10 bases from J, the gap between germline ends came to 16 bases. Per the germline V gene, CDR1 is MNHEY and CDR2 is SMNVEV (reference sequence). There are 13 residues in the CDR3. The CDR3 bases are TGTGCCAGCAGTTCAACAGGGCGTCGAGGAGCTTTCTTT. It yields the protein CASSSTGRRGAFF.

The V call is TRBV19, the J call TRBJ2-7; D is perhaps TRBD1 (6 bases). This CDR3 comprises 15 residues. Trimming took 5 bases from V and 3 from J, leaving 17 bases between them. CDR1 is LNHDA, CDR2 SQIVND, per germline (reference sequence). The CDR3, as DNA: TGTGCCAGTAGTTACCTCGGACAGAGGGGCTACGAGCAGTACTTC. This gives the protein CASSYLGQRGYEQYF.

The table lists this clone with a few counts. This chain connects TRBV5-4 to TRBJ2-7; TRBD2 might be the D (6 bases). Trimming stripped 0 bases from V and 3 bases from J, with 10 bases between. This CDR3 contains 14 residues. Germline-derived CDR1 and CDR2 are SGHNT and YYREEE (reference sequence). CDR3 DNA: TGTGCCAGCAGCTTGGAGGGCGGGGACTACGAGCAGTACTTC. This sequence encodes CASSLEGGDYEQYF.

V usage is TRBV15 and J usage is TRBJ2-7, with 11 bases matching TRBD1. The germline V gene encodes CDR1 LNHNV and CDR2 YYDKDF (reference sequence). CDR3 length equals 13 residues. After removal of 3 bases from V and 6 bases from J, the junction contained 1 base not matched to a gene. This chain's CDR3 is CATSRDRGLEQYF. Written as DNA, the CDR3 is TGTGCCACCAGCAGGGACAGGGGGCTCGAGCAGTACTTC.

This sequence joins TRBV7-3 and TRBJ1-1, with 7 positions matching TRBD1. V was clipped by 3 bases and J by 7 bases; unmatched bases: 8. Germline assignment: CDR1 SGHTA and CDR2 FQGTGA. There are 14 residues in the CDR3. The DNA for the CDR3 is TGTGCCAGCAGCTTGGGACAGCCGACCGATGAAGCTTTCTTT. This gives the protein CASSLGQPTDEAFF.

The sample holds one count of this clone. The V and J genes are TRBV11-2 and TRBJ1-1; 10 nucleotides line up with TRBD1. The junction had 8 bases not matched to a gene; V was cut back by 3 bases and J by 1 base. The CDR3 totals 17 residues. Germline V gives CDR1 SGHAT, CDR2 FQNNGV. CDR3: CASSLRRTGGRNTEAFF. The CDR3 DNA reads TGTGCCAGCAGCTTGCGTCGGACAGGGGGACGGAACACTGAAGCTTTCTTT.

This clone was seen a few times. Without the conserved terminal phenylalanine or tryptophan, this CDR3 likely stems from a read error. This chain uses TRBV2 with TRBJ1-1; D might be TRBD1 (5 bases). V was pared by 7 bases and J by 0 bases, with 12 bases between. The V gene's germline CDR1 is SNHLY and CDR2 FYNNEI. The CDR3 spans 14 residues. The CDR3 loop reads CASINTGMNTEAFL. In DNA, the CDR3 is TGTGCCAGCATTAATACAGGCATGAACACTGAAGCTTTCCTT.

Turning to this clone: Other DNA sequences in this sample translate to the same CDR3. The chain is built from TRBV9 and TRBJ1-1; D might be TRBD1 (5 bases). There are 13 residues in the CDR3. V was shortened by 0 bases and J by 5 bases, with 8 bases between the two germline ends. CDR1 is SGDLS, CDR2 YYNGEE, per germline. The CDR3 loop reads CASSVGGRTEAFF. CDR3 sequence (DNA): TGTGCCAGCAGCGTAGGGGGCAGAACTGAAGCTTTCTTT. Full variable domain (remainder filled in from reference TRBV9 and TRBJ1-1): DSGVTQTPKHLITATGQRVTLRCSPRSGDLSVYWYQQSLDQGLQFLIQYYNGEERAKGNILERFSAQQFPDLHSELNLSSLELGDSALYFCASSVGGRTEAFFGQGTRLTVV.

The chain employs TRBV5-1 and TRBJ2-3; D is unresolved. The V end lost 0 bases, the J end lost 0 bases, and 11 bases lay between the germline ends. Germline CDR1 is SGHRS and CDR2 is YFSETQ. The CDR3 has 16 residues. In DNA form, the CDR3 reads TGCGCCAGCAGCTTGGCCTCAGCGCCGAGCACAGATACGCAGTATTTT. The encoded protein is CASSLASAPSTDTQYF.

The chain combines TRBV9 with TRBJ2-3, with D uncertain. The V gene lost 0 bases and the J gene lost 3 bases, with 5 bases spanning the gap. Germline CDR1 reads SGDLS; CDR2 reads YYNGEE. There are 13 residues in the CDR3. The CDR3 region has the DNA TGTGCCAGCAGCGTAGGACTGACAGATACGCAGTATTTT. It codes for CASSVGLTDTQYF.

V and J are TRBV6-5 and TRBJ2-3; maybe TRBD2 (5 bases). Trimming stripped 4 bases from V and 0 bases from J, with 8 bases between. The CDR3 spans 14 residues. In germline, CDR1 is MNHEY, CDR2 SVGAGI. As DNA, the CDR3 is TGTGCCAGCAGTTTTACGGGAAGCACAGATACGCAGTATTTT. It specifies CASSFTGSTDTQYF.

There are a few counts of this clone. The chain links TRBV6-5 to TRBJ1-5, with 8 bases that match TRBD1. The CDR3 extends over 14 amino acids. Germline V gene data show CDR1 as MNHEY and CDR2 as SVGAGI. The V segment lost 2 bases and the J segment 7 bases; nucleotides outside the gene matches: 4. CDR3 sequence (DNA): TGTGCCAGCAGTTACGCGGCAGGGGGCCAGCCCCAGCATTTT. Translation gives CASSYAAGGQPQHF.